These T cell receptor beta chains were read from a single sample in a study of cytotoxic CD8 clonotypes in ibrutinib-treated CLL. Profiled with immunoSEQ multiplex PCR; TCRdb holds only in-frame clones, not every one. The sample lists about 160,000 clones, approximately 80% occurring once. Specimen: PBMCs, collected after 24 months of ibrutinib treatment. Receptors were obtained from a human donor with chronic lymphocytic leukemia. The CDR3 runs from the conserved cysteine through the conserved F or W. The D gene is left open where the match is weak. Some rows mark clone size as missing; the rest say once, few, many or name a class of expanded clone.

J gene | D gene | clone size | V gene | CDR3 DNA | CDR3 protein
TRBJ1-2 | . | . | TRBV9 | TGTGCCAGCAGCGTAGTTAGGATGCGTCGTTCGTACTATGGCTACACCTTC | CASSVVRMRRSYYGYTF
TRBJ2-5 | TRBD2 | . | TRBV27 | TGTGCCAGCAGTTTCACGACTAGCGGGAGAGAAGAGACCCAGTACTTC | CASSFTTSGREETQYF
TRBJ2-7 | . | once | TRBV2 | TGTGCCAGCAGTGAATGGGGGGAATCCTACGAGCAGTACTTC | CASSEWGESYEQYF
TRBJ2-1 | . | . | TRBV11-2 | TGTGCCAGCAGCTTTGTGGGGGGTGAGCAGTTCTTC | CASSFVGGEQFF
TRBJ2-6 | . | . | TRBV9 | TGTGCCAGCAGCCCAGGGGTCGGTGGGGCCAACGTCCTGACTTTC | CASSPGVGGANVLTF
TRBJ2-5 | . | . | TRBV5-1 | TGCGCCAGCAGCTTGGCCGGGGAGACCCAGTACTTC | CASSLAGETQYF
TRBJ2-7 | . | . | TRBV5-1 | TGCGCCAGCAGCTTGAGGAGTATTTCCTACGAGCAGTACTTC | CASSLRSISYEQYF
TRBJ2-2 | . | . | TRBV6-5 | TGTGCCAGCAGTGCGGGACACATCACCGGGGAGCTGTTTTTT | CASSAGHITGELFF
TRBJ1-2 | . | . | TRBV6-6 | TGTGCCAGCAGTTCAGCAGACACAGGAACCTATGGCTACACCTTC | CASSSADTGTYGYTF
TRBJ1-1 | . | . | TRBV6-6 | TGTGCCAGCAGTTACTCCCGGGGTCGGGCTGAAGCTTTCTTT | CASSYSRGRAEAFF
TRBJ2-1 | . | . | TRBV10-1 | TGCGCCAGCAGCGGAGAGGTGGGCAATGAGCAGTTCTTC | CASSGEVGNEQFF
TRBJ2-3 | TRBD1 | . | TRBV19 | TGTGCCAGTAGTAGAGGACAGGGGACTAGCACAGATACGCAGTATTTT | CASSRGQGTSTDTQYF
TRBJ2-2 | TRBD2 | . | TRBV19 | TGTGCCAGTAGTTCGAAAGCGGGGGTTAACACCGGGGAGCTGTTTTTT | CASSSKAGVNTGELFF
TRBJ2-2 | TRBD2 | . | TRBV18 | TGTGCCAGCTCACCCCCAGCGGGAGTGGGAACCGGGGAGCTGTTTTTT | CASSPPAGVGTGELFF
TRBJ2-7 | . | . | TRBV5-1 | TGCGCCAGCGCTCTGGGGAGTAGTCAATACGAGCAGTACTTC | CASALGSSQYEQYF
TRBJ2-1 | . | . | TRBV2 | TGTGCCAGCAGAGTGGTAGGGGGTGGAAATGAGCAGTTCTTC | CASRVVGGGNEQFF
TRBJ1-2 | . | . | TRBV18 | TGTGCCAGCTCCCCAGACAGAAGCTATGGCTACACCTTC | CASSPDRSYGYTF
TRBJ2-5 | . | . | TRBV7-2 | TGTGCCAGCAGCCGCCTTTGGGAGACCCAGTACTTC | CASSRLWETQYF
TRBJ2-6 | . | . | TRBV19 | TGTGCCAGTAAGCAGGGGGCCAACGTCCTGACTTTC | CASKQGANVLTF
TRBJ2-1 | . | . | TRBV11-2 | TGTGCCAGCAGCAAAAACAATGAGCAGTTCTTC | CASSKNNEQFF
TRBJ2-1 | . | . | TRBV9 | TGTGCCAGCAGCGTAGTCGCCGGGAACAATGAGCAGTTCTTC | CASSVVAGNNEQFF
TRBJ2-6 | TRBD1 | . | TRBV4-2 | TGTGCCAGCAGCCAACCCGGGACAGGTGATAGGGGGAGGGCCAACGTCCTGACTTTC | CASSQPGTGDRGRANVLTF
TRBJ1-4 | . | . | TRBV6-6 | TGTGCCAGCAGTTACTCTGGACAGACTAATGAAAAACTGTTTTTT | CASSYSGQTNEKLFF
TRBJ2-7 | . | . | TRBV6-5 | TGTGCCAGCAGATCACAGGGGGGGCGTAGCTACGAGCAGTACTTC | CASRSQGGRSYEQYF
TRBJ2-7 | TRBD1 | . | TRBV7-2 | TGTGCCAGCAGTGCCCGCGGGACAGGGATCCACGAGCAGTACTTC | CASSARGTGIHEQYF
TRBJ2-7 | TRBD2 | . | TRBV6-5 | TGTGCCAGCAGACACCAGGGAGGGATCTACGAGCAGTACTTC | CASRHQGGIYEQYF
TRBJ1-5 | TRBD1 | once | TRBV27 | TGTGCCAGCAGTTTCACAGGGGGGGGCAATCAGCCCCAGCATTTT | CASSFTGGGNQPQHF
TRBJ1-5 | . | . | TRBV7-8 | TGTGCCAGCAGCTTAGCGGGGAGTAGCAATCAGCCCCAGCATTTT | CASSLAGSSNQPQHF
TRBJ1-1 | . | . | TRBV20-1 | TGCACCGCTGGGATGAACACTGAAGCTTTCTTT | CTAGMNTEAFF
TRBJ1-2 | . | . | TRBV7-9 | TGTGCCAGCAGCTCGACCGGGATTAACTATGGCTACACCTTC | CASSSTGINYGYTF
TRBJ2-5 | . | . | TRBV5-1 | TGCGCCAGCAGCTTGATGGGCGGCCTCAGGGAAGAGACCCAGTACTTC | CASSLMGGLREETQYF
TRBJ2-3 | . | few | TRBV7-9 | TGTGCCAGCAGCTTCTCCCCCCCAGATACGCAGTATTTT | CASSFSPPDTQYF
TRBJ1-4 | . | . | TRBV30 | TGTGCCTGGAGCGGGGGAATGAGAGAAAAACTGTTTTTT | CAWSGGMREKLFF
TRBJ2-7 | . | . | TRBV4-3 | TGCGCCAGCAGCCAAGAAACCGGGGCTTCCTACGAGCAGTACTTC | CASSQETGASYEQYF
TRBJ1-4 | . | . | TRBV19 | TGTGCCAGTAGTTCGGGGCTCCCGGCCGCGGGTGAAAAACTGTTTTTT | CASSSGLPAAGEKLFF
TRBJ2-1 | . | once | TRBV28 | TGTGCCAGCAGTCTTCAACCAAGGGGTTACAATGAGCAGTTCTTC | CASSLQPRGYNEQFF
TRBJ2-5 | TRBD2 | . | TRBV7-8 | TGTGCCAGCAGGGGAGGGTTAGGCGGGGGGCTGGAGACCCAGTACTTC | CASRGGLGGGLETQYF
TRBJ1-5 | TRBD1 | . | TRBV5-8 | TGTGCCAGCAGCTTGACAGGGGGTCGGGCTCAGCCCCAGCATTTT | CASSLTGGRAQPQHF
TRBJ2-1 | TRBD2 | few | TRBV5-1 | TGCGCCAGCTCACTAGCGGGGCTTGAGGATGAGCAGTTCTTC | CASSLAGLEDEQFF
TRBJ2-5 | . | . | TRBV5-4 | TGTGCCAGCAGCTTCCCGGGAAGGCAAGAGACCCAGTACTTC | CASSFPGRQETQYF
TRBJ1-4 | TRBD1 | few | TRBV18 | TGTGCCAGCTCACCTTTCGGACAGGTTAATGAAAAACTGTTTTTT | CASSPFGQVNEKLFF
TRBJ1-1 | . | few | TRBV27 | TGTGCCAGCAGTTTACAGGGGAACACTGAAGCTTTCTTT | CASSLQGNTEAFF
TRBJ2-1 | . | . | TRBV6-5 | TGTGCCAGCAGTCAATACAGGGTTCGCAATGAGCAGTTCTTC | CASSQYRVRNEQFF
TRBJ1-3 | . | . | TRBV4-1 | TGCGCCAGCAGCCAAGAAGGGACCGCAGGCTCTGGAAACACCATATATTTT | CASSQEGTAGSGNTIYF
TRBJ1-4 | TRBD1 | . | TRBV7-3 | TGTGCCAGCAGCCGGACAGGGGGCTTTGAAAAACTGTTTTTT | CASSRTGGFEKLFF
TRBJ1-2 | . | . | TRBV7-3 | TGTGCCAGCAGCTTGGGGACACTGAATAACTATGGCTACACCTTC | CASSLGTLNNYGYTF
TRBJ1-2 | TRBD1 | . | TRBV9 | TGTGCCAGCAGCGTAGAAGGGACAGGTCGGTATGGCTACACCTTC | CASSVEGTGRYGYTF
TRBJ2-7 | TRBD2 | few | TRBV7-9 | TGTGCCAGCAGCTCGGCGGGACTAGCGGGAGCCTACGAGCAGTACTTC | CASSSAGLAGAYEQYF
TRBJ2-3 | TRBD2 | . | TRBV30 | TGTGCCCGGACTAGTACGCGGGGCCCACTCACAGATACGCAGTATTTT | CARTSTRGPLTDTQYF
TRBJ2-1 | TRBD2 | . | TRBV28 | TGTGCCAGCAGATCACGTAGCGGGAGCTCCTACAATGAGCAGTTCTTC | CASRSRSGSSYNEQFF
TRBJ1-5 | . | . | TRBV19 | TGTGCCAGTAGTTCCACCCACGGTGGCAATCAGCCCCAGCATTTT | CASSSTHGGNQPQHF
TRBJ1-2 | TRBD1 | . | TRBV2 | TGTGCCAGCAGTGAAGAGACAGGGCGCCTGTTGGGCTACACCTTC | CASSEETGRLLGYTF
TRBJ1-4 | TRBD1 | . | TRBV27 | TGTGCCAGCAGTACCGGACAGGGGAGGGTAAAACTGTTTTTT | CASSTGQGRVKLFF
TRBJ2-1 | . | few | TRBV30 | TGTGCCTGGAAGCTACATAACGGCAATGAGCAGTTCTTC | CAWKLHNGNEQFF
TRBJ2-5 | . | . | TRBV28 | TGTGCCAGCAGGCAGCAGGGAGAGACCCAGTACTTC | CASRQQGETQYF